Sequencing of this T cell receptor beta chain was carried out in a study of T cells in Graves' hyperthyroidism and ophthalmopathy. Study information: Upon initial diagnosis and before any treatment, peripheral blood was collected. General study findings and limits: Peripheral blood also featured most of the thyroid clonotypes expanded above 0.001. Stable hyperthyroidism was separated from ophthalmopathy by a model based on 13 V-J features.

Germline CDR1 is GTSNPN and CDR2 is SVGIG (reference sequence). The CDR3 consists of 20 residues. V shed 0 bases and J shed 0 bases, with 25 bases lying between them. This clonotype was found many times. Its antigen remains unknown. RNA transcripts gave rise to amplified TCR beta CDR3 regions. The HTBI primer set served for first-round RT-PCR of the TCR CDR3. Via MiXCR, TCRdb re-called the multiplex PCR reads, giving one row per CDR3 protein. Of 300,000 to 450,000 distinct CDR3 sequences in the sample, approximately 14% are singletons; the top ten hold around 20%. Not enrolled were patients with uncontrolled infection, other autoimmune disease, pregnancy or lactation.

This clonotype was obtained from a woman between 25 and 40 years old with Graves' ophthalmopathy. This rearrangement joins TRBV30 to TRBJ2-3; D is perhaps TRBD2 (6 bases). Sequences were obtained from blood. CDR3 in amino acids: CAWSVPGGLKKEHSTDTQYF. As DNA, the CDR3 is TGTGCCTGGAGTGTACCTGGGGGACTCAAAAAAGAACATAGCACAGATACGCAGTATTTT.